The clone carrying this T cell receptor beta chain occurred a few times. This sample is drawn from a study of T-cell reconstitution after alpha-beta-depleted transplantation in children. Unique molecular identifiers were incorporated during preparation of the TCRbeta library. A single record per CDR3 protein comes from TCRdb applying MiXCR to the PCR reads. The sample has more than 550,000 distinct CDR3 sequences; more than 9% are singletons. The material sequenced was PBMCs from the stem cell graft donor, taken from the stem cell graft. The sequence came from a human donor who donated a stem cell graft to a child with acute myeloid leukemia.

The CDR3 DNA sequence: TGTGCCAGCAGTCAAGGACAGGGAAACACTGAAGCTTTCTTT. This codes for CASSQGQGNTEAFF. This chain joins TRBV12-3 or TRBV12-4 and TRBJ1-1; 8 nucleotides agree with TRBD1. The ends lost 5 bases at V and 2 bases at J; junction bases unmatched: 4. The CDR3 runs to 14 residues.